This entry features one T cell receptor beta chain sequence. Its antigen is unknown. It was across several immunoSEQ plates that each subset's genomic DNA was evenly split. The assay was immunoSEQ multiplex PCR, and TCRdb's table has in-frame clones only and misses some. The profile covers approximately 1,500,000 clones, with around 97% appearing a single time and 1% to 1.5% taken by the ten largest. This entry is derived from a study of shared clonotypes between healthy human individuals. General study findings and limits: Measured sharing among donors was expected to vary with sequencing depth. Represented diversity, genetic and exposure-history alike, was limited by few donors. It was only blood that was sampled, and tissue repertoires likely differ.

In germline, CDR1 is MNHNS, CDR2 SASEGT. With 3 bases removed from V and 6 bases from J, the gap between germline ends came to 11 bases. This CDR3 is 13 amino acids long. Sequenced material: naive CD4+ T cells sorted from blood. The subset is: CD45RA+ positively selected. The receptor's source is a man between 25 and 39 years old in good health. V usage is TRBV6-1 and J usage is TRBJ1-2, with D uncertain. The CDR3 here is CASSDGLWDGYTF. The CDR3 DNA reads as TGTGCCAGCAGTGATGGGTTATGGGATGGCTACACCTTC.